The 31 T cell receptor beta chains listed next were all sequenced from one sample in a study of T cell responses to AZD1222 COVID-19 vaccine. Produced via immunoSEQ multiplex PCR; TCRdb's table is partial and in-frame only. The sample carries around 110,000 clones, approximately 85% recorded once. This specimen consisted of peripheral blood, obtained on day 0 of MenACWY control vaccination. Every receptor here comes from an adult in good health.

DNA for the CDR3: TGTGCCTGGAGTGTGAGCGTGAACACTGAAGCTTTCTTT. Its protein product is CAWSVSVNTEAFF. The V and J genes are TRBV30 and TRBJ1-1; D gene uncertain. CDR3 length equals 13 residues. Germline V lookup: CDR1 GTSNPN, CDR2 SVGIG (reference sequence). Trimming removed 0 bases from V and 0 bases from J, with 5 bases in between.

The CDR3 sequence: CASSSRGDSLETQYF. DNA of the CDR3: TGTGCCAGCAGCTCCCGGGGAGACAGTTTGGAGACCCAGTACTTC. The chain combines TRBV9 with TRBJ2-5, with D possibly being TRBD1 or TRBD2 (5 bases each). Germline V gene data show CDR1 as SGDLS and CDR2 as YYNGEE. V was trimmed by 4 bases and J by 5 bases, leaving 18 bases between them. There are 15 residues in the CDR3.

V and J are TRBV19 and TRBJ1-5; tentative D call: TRBD1 (5 bases). This CDR3 is 15 amino acids long. Germline V lookup: CDR1 LNHDA, CDR2 SQIVND (reference sequence). Trimming shortened V by 7 bases and J by 1 base, and 14 bases separated the two germline ends. As DNA, the CDR3 is TGTGCCAGTAATTACCGGGGCAACAGCAATCAGCCCCAGCATTTT. Its protein is CASNYRGNSNQPQHF.

The sample holds a few counts of this clone. The chain carries TRBV4-2 and TRBJ2-3; D is possibly TRBD1 (5 bases). Trimming stripped 4 bases from V and 1 base from J, with 6 bases between. Germline V gives CDR1 LGHNA, CDR2 YNFKEQ. The CDR3 extends over 13 amino acids. CDR3 DNA sequence: TGTGCCAGCAGCCCACAGGGCACAGATACGCAGTATTTT. This gives the protein CASSPQGTDTQYF.

The chain has TRBV5-4 and TRBJ2-3; TRBD2 aligns across 8 bases. The CDR3 loop spans 15 amino acids. V trimming: 4 bases; J trimming: 6 bases; junction bases outside the gene matches: 10. CDR1 is SGHNT and CDR2 is YYREEE in the germline V gene (reference sequence). CDR3 loop: CASSQYGGVGDTQYF. The DNA of the CDR3 is TGTGCCAGCAGCCAGTACGGGGGGGTCGGTGATACGCAGTATTTT. The full variable domain, its missing parts supplied by reference TRBV5-4 and TRBJ2-3, is ETGVTQSPTHLIKTRGQQVTLRCSSQSGHNTVSWYQQALGQGPQFIFQYYREEENGRGNFPPRFSGLQFPNYSSELNVNALELDDSALYLCASSQYGGVGDTQYFGPGTRLTVL.

This clone has just a few counts. At one end, the junction sequence differs from germline, possibly due to a read error. The chain couples TRBV24-1 to TRBJ1-3; D unresolved. The CDR3 length is 19 residues. Germline CDR1 reads KGHDR; CDR2 reads SFDVKD. Here the CDR3 DNA reads TGTGCCACGAGTGGGTTCCAGAAGGACCCTGACCGCTCTGGAAACACCATATATTTT. It yields the protein CATSGFQKDPDRSGNTIYF.

J is TRBJ2-1 and V is TRBV27; TRBD1 aligns across 11 bases. Per the germline V gene, CDR1 is MNHEY and CDR2 is SMNVEV (reference sequence). This CDR3 is 14 amino acids long. Germline trimming cut 2 bases from V and 8 bases from J; bases unmatched to any gene: 2. The CDR3 bases are TGTGCCAGCAGTTTAGGGACAGGGGGGTATGAGCAGTTCTTC. Its protein is CASSLGTGGYEQFF.

The chain carries TRBV19 and TRBJ1-2; D is ambiguous. The CDR3 spans 12 residues. Trimming pared 7 bases from V and 5 bases from J, leaving 11 bases between. Germline assignment: CDR1 LNHDA and CDR2 SQIVND (reference sequence). The CDR3 coding sequence is TGTGCCAGTAATTATCAGATTTATGGCTACACCTTC. This encodes CASNYQIYGYTF.

The rearrangement joins TRBV28 to TRBJ2-7; 7 nucleotides line up with TRBD1. Losses at the gene ends were 7 bases for V and 2 bases for J; bases not matched to a gene: 2. CDR1 and CDR2 from the germline V gene are MDHEN and SYDVKM. The CDR3 is 12 amino acids. This chain's CDR3 is CASTDRAYEQYF. As DNA, the CDR3 is TGTGCCAGCACCGACAGGGCCTACGAGCAGTACTTC. Looking up the rest from reference TRBV28 and TRBJ2-7 gives the full variable domain: DVKVTQSSRYLVKRTGEKVFLECVQDMDHENMFWYRQDPGLGLRLIYFSYDVKMKEKGDIPEGYSVSREKKERFSLILESASTNQTSMYLCASTDRAYEQYFGPGTRLTVT.

The chain couples TRBV14 to TRBJ2-7, with TRBD2 identical over 13 bases. From germline, CDR1 is SGHDN and CDR2 FVKESK. The J segment lost 3 bases and the V segment lost 1 base, leaving 0 bases of the junction unmatched. The CDR3 is 15 amino acids. For the CDR3, the DNA is TGTGCCAGCAGCCAAGGACTAGCGGGGGGCTACGAGCAGTACTTC. Translated, it gives CASSQGLAGGYEQYF.

The chain joins TRBV5-5 to TRBJ1-2; no definite D call. This CDR3 region has 13 residues. Deletions cut 4 bases from V and 7 bases from J, with 14 bases between. Germline CDR1 and CDR2: SGHKS and YYEKEE (reference sequence). CDR3 nucleotide sequence: TGTGCCAGCAGCCGTACGGGAGAGGGTGGCTACACCTTC. The encoded protein is CASSRTGEGGYTF.

The V call is TRBV28, the J call TRBJ1-2; possibly TRBD1 for D (5 bases). The CDR3 runs to 14 residues. Germline assignment: CDR1 MDHEN and CDR2 SYDVKM. Between the trimmed V and J ends, which lost 3 bases and 2 bases, there was a span of 10 bases. CDR3 in amino acids: CASSLGTSNYGYTF. DNA of the CDR3: TGTGCCAGCAGTTTGGGGACCTCAAACTATGGCTACACCTTC.

The CDR3: CASSHTGQGYYGYTF. DNA for the CDR3: TGTGCCAGCTCACATACTGGACAGGGGTACTATGGCTACACCTTC. This sequence joins TRBV18 and TRBJ1-2, with 9 bases lining up with TRBD1. The CDR3 totals 15 residues. V lost 4 bases to trimming and J lost 3 bases; unmatched junction nucleotides: 6. Germline V gives CDR1 KGHSH, CDR2 LQKENI.

J is TRBJ2-5 and V is TRBV14, with a possible D match to TRBD1 (6 bases). Deletions cut 2 bases from V and 1 base from J, with 14 bases between. The CDR3 has 16 residues. Germline V lookup: CDR1 SGHDN, CDR2 FVKESK. DNA of the CDR3: TGTGCCAGCAGCCAAAGGGACATTACCCTCCAAGAGACCCAGTACTTC. Translated: CASSQRDITLQETQYF. Looking up the rest from reference TRBV14 and TRBJ2-5 gives the full variable domain: EAGVTQFPSHSVIEKGQTVTLRCDPISGHDNLYWYRRVMGKEIKFLLHFVKESKQDESGMPNNRFLAERTGGTYSTLKVQPAELEDSGVYFCASSQRDITLQETQYFGPGTRLLVL.

V gene TRBV5-1 combines with J gene TRBJ1-4, with 8 bases fitting TRBD1. Germline loops: CDR1 SGHRS, CDR2 YFSETQ. This CDR3 has 16 residues. V dropped 0 bases and J dropped 4; count of bases not matched to a gene: 5. CDR3: CASSLDGQGNNEKLFF. The CDR3 coding sequence is TGCGCCAGCAGCTTGGATGGACAGGGAAATAATGAAAAACTGTTTTTT.

The chain couples TRBV7-8 to TRBJ2-7, with no clear D. CDR3 length: 17 residues. The germline V gene encodes CDR1 SGHVS and CDR2 FQNEAQ. Trimming cost V 0 bases and J 0 bases, with 15 bases left between them. CDR3 coding DNA: TGTGCCAGCAGCTTAGCGAGGTTAGGAAGGAGCTCCTACGAGCAGTACTTC. Translating gives CASSLARLGRSSYEQYF.

This clone has only a few counts. This chain uses TRBV6-1 with TRBJ1-6; no reliable D call. The V gene lost 2 bases and the J gene lost 7 bases, with 9 bases spanning the gap. Per the germline V gene, CDR1 is MNHNS and CDR2 is SASEGT. This CDR3 has 14 residues. In DNA form, the CDR3 reads TGTGCCAGCAGTGAAAACGGAGAAAATTCACCCCTCCACTTT. This gives the protein CASSENGENSPLHF.

This clone was observed a handful of times. This sequence joins TRBV9 and TRBJ1-4; D unclear. The germline gives CDR1 SGDLS, CDR2 YYNGEE. Deletions cut 4 bases from V and 8 bases from J, with 12 bases between. CDR3 length: 13 amino acids. In nucleotides, the CDR3 is TGTGCCAGCAGCCCCTCCCCGCAGGAAAAACTGTTTTTT. Amino acid sequence: CASSPSPQEKLFF.

The chain links TRBV7-9 to TRBJ1-2, with 9 bases fitting TRBD1. This CDR3 spans 14 amino acids. Germline trimming cut 3 bases from V and 7 bases from J; bases unmatched to any gene: 6. Germline assignment: CDR1 SEHNR and CDR2 FQNEAQ (reference sequence). The CDR3 bases are TGTGCCAGCAGCTTTGCCACAGGGGGCGCTGGCTACACCTTC. Protein: CASSFATGGAGYTF.

This sequence joins TRBV19 and TRBJ2-5; D is ambiguous. Germline V gives CDR1 LNHDA, CDR2 SQIVND (reference sequence). Trimming cost V 1 base and J 1 base, with 10 bases left between them. The CDR3 runs to 15 residues. The CDR3 DNA is TGTGCCAGTAGTATAGCCCCGTGGGCCCAAGAGACCCAGTACTTC. Translating gives CASSIAPWAQETQYF.

CDR3: CASSPRGGRYEQYF. DNA of the CDR3: TGTGCCAGCAGCCCAAGAGGGGGCAGGTACGAGCAGTACTTC. The rearrangement joins TRBV11-2 to TRBJ2-7; 7 bases line up with TRBD1. The CDR3 has 14 amino acids. CDR1 and CDR2 (germline): SGHAT, FQNNGV. J lost 4 bases, V lost 5 bases, and 8 bases had no gene match.

The J gene is TRBJ2-3, the V gene TRBV7-2; 7 nucleotides match TRBD2. CDR1 is SGHTA, CDR2 FQGNSA, per germline. V was clipped by 6 bases and J by 6 bases; unmatched bases: 12. The CDR3 totals 15 residues. The CDR3 loop reads CASSSRAGRADTQYF. CDR3 nucleotide sequence: TGTGCCAGCAGTTCTCGCGCGGGGAGGGCCGATACGCAGTATTTT.

This chain links TRBV11-1 with TRBJ2-7, with D perhaps matching TRBD1 (5 bases). Trimming removed 1 base from V and 2 bases from J, with 6 bases in between. Per the germline V gene, CDR1 is SGHAT and CDR2 is FQDESV (reference sequence). This CDR3 region has 13 residues. The CDR3 nucleotides read TGTGCCAGCAGCTTAGACAGGCCCTACGAGCAGTACTTC. Translating it yields CASSLDRPYEQYF. Filled out from reference TRBV11-1 and TRBJ2-7, the complete variable domain reads EAEVAQSPRYKITEKSQAVAFWCDPISGHATLYWYRQILGQGPELLVQFQDESVVDDSQLPKDRFSAERLKGVDSTLKIQPAELGDSAMYLCASSLDRPYEQYFGPGTRLTVT.

The genes are TRBV29-1 and TRBJ2-3; TRBD2 is a possible D gene (5 bases). There are 14 residues in the CDR3. Trimming shortened V by 7 bases and J by 3 bases, and 17 bases separated the two germline ends. The germline V gene encodes CDR1 SQVTM and CDR2 ANQGSEA. CDR3 DNA sequence: TGCAGCGCCGACCGCACCCGGGAAACAGATACGCAGTATTTT. This sequence encodes CSADRTRETDTQYF.

J is TRBJ2-1 and V is TRBV4-2, with D perhaps TRBD2 (7 bases). The germline V gene encodes CDR1 LGHNA and CDR2 YNFKEQ. The germline V and J ends were trimmed by 1 base and 6 bases, with 13 bases remaining between them. The CDR3 is made up of 15 amino acids. The CDR3 reads CASSQGGGATNEQFF. CDR3 sequence (DNA): TGTGCCAGCAGCCAAGGAGGGGGGGCAACCAATGAGCAGTTCTTC.

This clone was seen a handful of times. This rearrangement joins TRBV6-2 or TRBV6-3 to TRBJ2-5; 10 nucleotides match TRBD2. V was pared by 2 bases and J by 1 base, with 1 base of the junction left unmatched. The germline CDR1 and CDR2 sequences are MNHEY and SVGEGT. The CDR3 is 15 amino acids. The CDR3 coding sequence is TGTGCCAGCAGTTACGCTAGCGGGGGCCAAGAGACCCAGTACTTC. Protein sequence: CASSYASGGQETQYF.

The genes are TRBV24-1 and TRBJ2-3; D is undetermined. Germline V gives CDR1 KGHDR, CDR2 SFDVKD. V dropped 5 bases and J dropped 2 bases, with 10 bases sitting between them. The CDR3 is 14 amino acids. The CDR3 protein is CATSGTKPTDTQYF. In nucleotides, the CDR3 is TGTGCCACCAGTGGAACGAAGCCCACAGATACGCAGTATTTT.

The genes are TRBV30 and TRBJ2-7, with 7 nucleotides matching TRBD1. The V gene end was trimmed by 3 bases and the J gene end by 2 bases; junction bases not matched to a gene: 7. This CDR3 spans 14 amino acids. Germline V CDR1 and CDR2: GTSNPN, SVGIG (reference sequence). CDR3 DNA sequence: TGTGCCTGGAGCCCCGGGACAGAGACCTACGAGCAGTACTTC. Translated, it gives CAWSPGTETYEQYF.

The genes are TRBV10-3 and TRBJ1-1; D remains ambiguous. V gave up 3 bases and J gave up 1 base, with 6 bases separating them. CDR1 ENHRY and CDR2 SYGVKD come from the germline V gene. This CDR3 has 13 residues. The DNA for the CDR3 is TGTGCCATCAGTGAACGGGAGAACACTGAAGCTTTCTTT. Encoded protein: CAISERENTEAFF.

This clone was seen a handful of times. This rearrangement joins TRBV11-2 to TRBJ1-2; D unresolved. The ends were cut back, 3 bases at V and 1 base at J, with 9 bases in the middle. The CDR3 covers 14 residues. CDR1 is SGHAT and CDR2 is FQNNGV in the germline V gene. CDR3 sequence reads: CASSFPGRNYGYTF. CDR3 DNA sequence: TGTGCCAGCAGCTTCCCAGGCCGTAACTATGGCTACACCTTC.

The chain carries TRBV6-5 and TRBJ1-3, with 7 bases that match TRBD1. This CDR3 contains 16 residues. Germline CDR1 reads MNHEY; CDR2 reads SVGAGI. J gave up 2 bases and V 0 bases, and 4 bases lay outside the gene matches. This chain's CDR3 is CASSYSRQGAGNTIYF. CDR3 nucleotide sequence: TGTGCCAGCAGTTACTCGAGACAGGGTGCTGGAAACACCATATATTTT.